This T cell receptor beta chain was recovered during a study of T-cell memory formation after mild COVID-19 (dated by TCRdb to the early 2020s). For the study in its entirety: TCR sequence clusters from the two donors were found to be largely donor specific. In a couple of donors, T-cell clones that expanded and contracted after mild COVID-19 were followed by sequencing TCRalpha and TCRbeta repertoires longitudinally. The cohort comprised two young, previously healthy adult volunteers, one female and one male.

PBMCs were isolated by Ficoll-Paque density gradient centrifugation. Regarding this clonotype: This receptor's antigen is unknown. Within one base of it there is no much larger clone, and no base qualities were kept.

Paper-wide results and their limitations: Clones that contracted from day 15 to 85 showed balanced CD4/CD8 phenotypes, whereas a second wave of clones that expanded from day 15 to 37 leaned towards CD4+. Contracting CD4+ clones were found mainly in CM and EM memory subsets, while CD8+ clones were enriched in EMRA. The detection of some responding clones in pre-infection memory suggests that pre-existing cross-reactive memory T cells joined the SARS-CoV-2 response. SARS-CoV-2 specificity of the second-wave clones peaking on day 37 was not confirmed. The study included only two mild cases, and larger cohorts that include severe cases with pre-infection samples were judged to be necessary.

Sequencing used an Illumina NovaSeq 6000. TCRalpha and TCRbeta cDNA libraries were constructed by 5'RACE with constant-segment primers, with sample barcodes and unique molecular identifiers being introduced. Trizol reagent was used to extract RNA from every sample. Amplification of the libraries took two PCR steps, and the second step added a second sample barcode plus Illumina TruSeq adapters. Libraries were sequenced on an Illumina NovaSeq with 2 x 150 bp paired-end reads. Per the authors' processing: Reads were demultiplexed and collapsed into UMI-guided consensus sequences with migec v1.2.7. With mixcr v2.1.11, UMI consensuses were aligned to TRA and TRB V and J templates and assembled into clonotypes. Clonotypes were classified as expanded or contracted when called significant by both edgeR and NoisET, with noise models trained on biological replicates. For edgeR calls, the thresholds were a false discovery rate-adjusted p below 0.01 and a log2 fold-change of 1. As an exploratory analysis of dynamics, max-normalized trajectories of the 1000 most abundant clonotypes were examined with PCA combined with hierarchical clustering. Separately sequenced CD4+ and CD8+ repertoires were used to assign a CD4 or CD8 phenotype to each responding clone. The public sequencing data were trimmed at Q25 with fastp and processed into clonotypes with MiXCR by TCRdb, which kept only in-frame beta chains. Entries are consolidated by CDR3 protein sequence, retaining the most common genes and DNA. The V and J calls, along with clone size, are taken from TCRdb and not from the paper's own processing. Recorded for this sample are roughly 600,000 distinct CDR3 sequences; about 20% of them occurred a single time. The top ten clones comprise approximately 12% of the sample.

At the junction V is shortened by 0 bases and J by 4 bases, with 15 bases in between. Including the terminal cysteine and phenylalanine, the CDR3 comprises 16 residues. Just the 48-base CDR3 DNA is kept, in frame starting at base 1. Taken from the germline V gene, the CDR1 and CDR2 loops are LGHNA and YSLEER. The clonotype was recovered from an adult woman who had mild COVID-19 (a few samples of this study predate the infection). The sample titles of this study are shuffled in the database, so cell type and time point are left out; the donor was told from shared clones. Recombination joined TRBV4-3 with TRBJ1-1, with TRBD1 perhaps the D gene, on 6 matching bases. Sequenced material: PBMCs or a T cell subset sorted from them (not recorded which). Here the CDR3 is given as CASSQENRDIGTEAFF. The DNA reads TGCGCCAGCAGCCAAGAAAACAGGGATATCGGCACTGAAGCTTTCTTT.